The 13 T cell receptor beta chains in this list originate from one sample, sequenced in a study of blood T cell repertoires in COVID-19. Profiled with immunoSEQ multiplex PCR; TCRdb holds only in-frame clones, not every one. The data show under 400,000 clones, around 87% seen once. Sequenced: peripheral blood. These receptors were obtained from a young woman with COVID-19, enrolled during active disease.

This clone has a handful of counts. V gene TRBV29-1 combines with J gene TRBJ2-2; D is unresolved. V lost 5 bases, J lost 1 base, and 8 bases lay in between. The CDR3 spans 13 residues. CDR1 is SQVTM and CDR2 is ANQGSEA in the germline V gene. The CDR3 region is CSVQFRNTGELFF. CDR3 in DNA: TGCAGCGTTCAGTTCAGGAACACCGGGGAGCTGTTTTTT.

The chain joins TRBV5-8 to TRBJ2-1; 8 nucleotides match TRBD2. J gave up 3 bases and V 4 bases, and 6 bases lay outside the gene matches. Germline loops: CDR1 SGHTS, CDR2 YDEGEE. The CDR3 runs 15 residues. In DNA form, the CDR3 reads TGTGCCAGCAGCACAAGCGGGAGACTCTACAATGAGCAGTTCTTC. Encoded protein: CASSTSGRLYNEQFF. Variable domain in full (rest from reference TRBV5-8 and TRBJ2-1): EAGVTQSPTHLIKTRGQQATLRCSPISGHTSVYWYQQALGLGLQFLLWYDEGEERNRGNFPPRFSGRQFPNYSSELNVNALELEDSALYLCASSTSGRLYNEQFFGPGTRLTVL.

V usage is TRBV6-4 and J usage is TRBJ2-1; the D gene is possibly TRBD2 (6 bases). Germline V gene sequence: CDR1 MRHNA, CDR2 SNTAGT. The CDR3 runs 15 residues. The V and J ends lost 5 bases and 0 bases respectively, with 11 bases between them. The DNA of the CDR3 is TGTGCCAGCAGTCAGAGCGGGCCCTCCTACAATGAGCAGTTCTTC. It yields the protein CASSQSGPSYNEQFF.

The chain employs TRBV9 and TRBJ2-7; 13 bases align to TRBD2. The CDR3 runs to 17 residues. Looked up from germline, CDR1 is SGDLS and CDR2 is YYNGEE. With 3 bases clipped from V and 6 bases from J, the junction kept 12 bases outside the gene matches. The CDR3 nucleotides are TGTGCCAGCAGCGGAACCGCCGGGACTAGCGGGACCGGCGAGCAGTACTTC. Its protein product is CASSGTAGTSGTGEQYF.

This clone was detected only once. The chain couples TRBV19 to TRBJ2-1; 7 bases map to TRBD2. J gave up 1 base and V 5 bases, and 5 bases lay outside the gene matches. Germline V gene lookup returns CDR1 LNHDA and CDR2 SQIVND (reference sequence). There are 15 residues in the CDR3. The CDR3 sequence is CASSSLAESYNEQFF. DNA for the CDR3: TGTGCCAGTAGTTCCCTAGCGGAATCCTACAATGAGCAGTTCTTC.

The rearrangement joins TRBV6-5 to TRBJ1-1; 9 bases align to TRBD1. Losses at the gene ends were 6 bases for V and 1 base for J; bases not matched to a gene: 3. CDR1 and CDR2 (germline): MNHEY, SVGAGI. The CDR3 sequence is 14 residues long. The CDR3 nucleotides are TGTGCCAGCAGCCTGGACAGGGGGAACACTGAAGCTTTCTTT. It specifies CASSLDRGNTEAFF.

J is TRBJ2-1 and V is TRBV6-5; the match to TRBD1 covers 7 bases. Trimming at V came to 7 bases and at J to 6 bases, leaving 12 bases not matched to a gene. From germline, CDR1 is MNHEY and CDR2 SVGAGI. The CDR3 totals 15 residues. CDR3 sequence (DNA): TGTGCCAGCACCCCCCGAGGGGACAGCTTCAATGAGCAGTTCTTC. It yields the protein CASTPRGDSFNEQFF.

The rearrangement uses TRBV6-2 or TRBV6-3 and TRBJ2-7; TRBD2 agrees at 12 bases. V lost 0 bases to trimming and J lost 2 bases; unmatched junction nucleotides: 5. CDR3 length equals 17 residues. Germline assignment: CDR1 MNHEY and CDR2 SVGEGT. The CDR3 loop is CASSYSTRLAGAYEQYF. The CDR3, as DNA: TGTGCCAGCAGTTACTCGACAAGACTAGCGGGAGCCTACGAGCAGTACTTC.

The V gene is TRBV24-1, the J gene TRBJ2-3; the match to TRBD1 covers 8 bases. This CDR3 has 17 amino acids. The junction had 15 bases not matched to a gene; V was cut back by 7 bases and J by 4 bases. Per the germline V gene, CDR1 is KGHDR and CDR2 is SFDVKD. The DNA for the CDR3 is TGTGCCACCAGAGGGACAGGTCTAGGGTATGGCGCAGATACGCAGTATTTT. Protein product: CATRGTGLGYGADTQYF.

This chain uses TRBV2 with TRBJ2-5; weak D call: TRBD1 (6 bases). The CDR3 has 13 amino acids. The germline V and J ends were trimmed by 4 bases and 6 bases, with 12 bases remaining between them. The V gene's germline CDR1 is SNHLY and CDR2 FYNNEI. The CDR3 loop reads CASSARGEQTQYF. DNA for the CDR3: TGTGCCAGCAGTGCCAGGGGCGAACAGACCCAGTACTTC.

The chain links TRBV4-3 to TRBJ2-7; 12 bases are shared with TRBD2. With V trimmed by 4 bases and J by 2 bases, 3 bases remained unmatched. The CDR3 is made up of 15 amino acids. Germline loops: CDR1 LGHNA, CDR2 YSLEER. The CDR3 DNA reads as TGCGCCAGCAGCCGTCTAGCGGGAGGGCCCTACGAGCAGTACTTC. Translated: CASSRLAGGPYEQYF.

As for this clone: At the DNA level, this CDR3 is encoded by other sequences in the same sample as well. This chain connects TRBV3-1 (or the pseudogene TRBV3-2) to TRBJ2-2; TRBD2 matches 9 bases. V gave up 5 bases and J gave up 0 bases; unmatched junction bases: 1. In germline, CDR1 is LGHDT, CDR2 YNNKEL (reference sequence). The CDR3 is made up of 15 amino acids. In DNA, the CDR3 is TGTGCCAGCAGCAGACTAGCGGCGAACACCGGGGAGCTGTTTTTT. Translated, it gives CASSRLAANTGELFF.

The CDR3 loop reads CASSQFLAGGPSEQFF. The CDR3 DNA is TGCGCCAGCAGCCAATTCCTAGCGGGAGGGCCCAGTGAGCAGTTCTTC. The V call is TRBV4-3, the J call TRBJ2-1, with 12 bases aligning to TRBD2. The CDR3 runs 16 residues. V gave up 2 bases and J gave up 9 bases; unmatched junction bases: 8. CDR1 is LGHNA, CDR2 YSLEER, per germline.